This TCR beta chain is from a study of T cells after yellow fever vaccination (dated by TCRdb to about 2019). At the level of the whole study: Memory subsets (EM, EMRA, CM and Tscm) were sorted on a BD FACS Aria III using CD3, CD45RA, CCR7 and CD95 staining. Libraries from fractions with low cell numbers were prepared with the SMART-Seq v4 Ultra Low Input RNA kit. To follow T-cell clones before and after primary and booster YFV17D yellow fever vaccination, bulk TCR alpha and beta repertoires were sequenced over time. The cohort comprised two healthy male donors, one aged 18 to 29 and one aged 30 to 40 years. Bulk PBMC replicates and cell subsets were isolated from blood drawn at multiple timepoints before and after both primary and secondary immunization. Memory subsets were sorted on days 0, 15 and 45 and at 18 months after primary vaccination, and on days 0, 15 and 45 after the 30-year booster. The full study reports these points: Most clones expanded after primary vaccination were re-detected after the booster (approximately 96% of CD4 and approximately 89% of CD8), suggesting broad memory maintenance. The secondary T-cell response was found to be weaker but faster than the primary response, with a peak reached on day 5 rather than on day 15. Because only two donors were included in the study, the extent to which the findings can be generalized is limited. Because abundant contaminating clonotypes from the bulk population could be contained in FACS-sorted repertoires, computational filtering was required. In the sorted memory subsets on day 0, nearly all vaccine-responding clonotypes were below the level of detection. A small fraction of clonotypes appeared in both the CD4 and CD8 compartments, likely as a result of convergent recombination.

A note on this clonotype: No base quality values were provided; no much bigger clone lies one nucleotide off.

The treatment or condition label, read with the paper, signifies: live attenuated yellow fever vaccine strain. A standard Ficoll-Paque protocol was used to isolate PBMCs from peripheral blood. RNA from sorted memory subsets was extracted with the RNeasy Micro Kit. In the germline V gene, CDR1 corresponds to SGHAT and CDR2 to FQNNGV. Trimming at the junction amounts to 1 base on V and 4 bases on J, and the germline ends lie 16 bases apart. The CDR3, cysteine through phenylalanine, is 17 amino acids long. Only the CDR3 DNA is retained, 51 bases long and in frame from the first base. TCR cDNA was synthesized by 5'RACE template switching, through which a universal primer site and unique molecular identifiers were introduced. Priming for cDNA synthesis came from both the TCR alpha and TCR beta constant segments. Library amplification involved two PCR steps, and the second step added sample barcodes and sequencing adapters. Libraries were sequenced on Illumina HiSeq 2500 (2x100 bp) or NovaSeq (2x150 bp). Concerning the study's data processing: Demultiplexing of reads and collapsing into UMI consensus sequences were performed with MIGEC, and V(D)J alignment was carried out with MiXCR. Clonotypes responding to the vaccine were identified with edgeR on replicate PBMC samples, with the criteria of FDR below 0.01 and a log2 fold change above 5 up to day 15. Each bulk clonotype received a CD4 or CD8 identity based on whether the sequenced CD4 or CD8 repertoire contained that clonotype at higher abundance. To estimate how each clone was distributed across memory phenotypes, clonotype frequencies in memory subsets were weighted by FACS-sorted cell numbers. TCRdb passed the public sequencing reads through fastp at Q25 and MiXCR, retaining productive beta sequences. Identical CDR3 proteins give one entry, which carries the most common genes and DNA. The V and J calls reflect TCRdb's pipeline rather than the authors' work. This sample is represented by approximately 34,000 distinct CDR3 sequences; 6% to 8.5% of them were singletons. The ten largest clones represent approximately 22% of the sample.

The clonotype comes from a man in his late teens or twenties who received the YFV17D yellow fever vaccine. Recombination joined TRBV11-2 with TRBJ2-2, with TRBD1 tentatively as D gene (6 bases match). The specimen comprised PBMCs, either bulk or a sorted T-cell subset (CD4+, CD8+, memory, or dextramer-sorted; not recorded which), sampled on the day of the first yellow fever vaccination. The CDR3 amino acid sequence is: CASSLGPLTGGTGELFF. The nucleotide sequence reads TGTGCCAGCAGCTTAGGACCCTTGACAGGCGGCACCGGGGAGCTGTTTTTT.